A selection of T cell receptor beta chains follows, all from one sample in a study of blood T cell repertoires in COVID-19. Only in-frame clones appear in the TCRdb table, and some are missing; sequencing was by immunoSEQ multiplex PCR. The sample holds about 100,000 clones, roughly 79% seen once. Sequences were obtained from peripheral blood. The receptor source for this set is an elderly man with COVID-19, enrolled during active disease. CDR3s include the opening cysteine and the closing phenylalanine or tryptophan. Fields, in order: J gene, clone size, D gene, V gene, CDR3 DNA, CDR3 protein. A D gene is named only where the DNA matches it firmly. Size tells how often a clone was seen (once, few, many) or the class of an expanded clone, and some rows leave it out.

TRBJ1-5 - - TRBV6-6 TGTGCCAGCAGTCTGGCGGGGGGCTATCAGCCCCAGCATTTT CASSLAGGYQPQHF
TRBJ2-7 - TRBD1 TRBV9 TGTGCCAGCAGCGTAGAGGTTGGGACAGGGGTCTGGGAGCAGTACTTC CASSVEVGTGVWEQYF
TRBJ2-5 - - TRBV20-1 TGCAGTGCTAGTCGGGGGACCCAGTACTTC CSASRGTQYF
TRBJ1-2 - - TRBV30 TGTGCCTGGAGTGTACAGGTCGACTATGGCTACACCTTC CAWSVQVDYGYTF
TRBJ1-1 many - TRBV18 TGTGCCAGCTCACCAATTCAGGGAGGCACTGAAGCTTTCTTT CASSPIQGGTEAFF
TRBJ2-5 - - TRBV21-1 TGTGCCAGCAGCAGGCCGCGGGGGGCGGGAGAGACCCAGTACTTC CASSRPRGAGETQYF
TRBJ1-2 - TRBD1 TRBV19 TGTGCCAGTAGTATAGAGCCGGACAGGGGAAGATATGGCTACACCTTC CASSIEPDRGRYGYTF
TRBJ2-1 - - TRBV27 TGTGCCAGCAGTTTATCGGGGTACATGCCAGCGGGTTACAATGAGCAGTTCTTC CASSLSGYMPAGYNEQFF
TRBJ2-2 - TRBD1 TRBV27 TGTGCCAGCAGTTTAGGGACAGGGAACACCGGGGAGCTGTTTTTT CASSLGTGNTGELFF
TRBJ2-3 - TRBD2 TRBV29-1 TGCAGCGTTGTAGCGACTAGCGGACCTAATACGCAGTATTTT CSVVATSGPNTQYF
TRBJ2-1 - - TRBV2 TGTGCCAGCAGTGAAGAAGCAATTCGGTACAATGAGCAGTTCTTC CASSEEAIRYNEQFF
TRBJ2-7 - - TRBV19 TGTGCCAGTAGTATGGTTGCTAGTAACTCCTACGAGCAGTACTTC CASSMVASNSYEQYF
TRBJ2-1 - TRBD1 TRBV6-6 TGTGCCAGCAGAAGATACAGGGGTGAGCAGTTCTTC CASRRYRGEQFF
TRBJ2-3 - TRBD2 TRBV9 TGTGCCAGCAGCCTTAGCGGGAGGGAGGCAGATACGCAGTATTTT CASSLSGREADTQYF
TRBJ2-3 - TRBD2 TRBV5-1 TGCGCCAGCAGCCTAGCGGGGGGAACAGATACGCAGTATTTT CASSLAGGTDTQYF
TRBJ2-7 - - TRBV30 TGTGCCTGGAGTGTTCCCCCATCCTCCTACGAGCAGTACTTC CAWSVPPSSYEQYF
TRBJ1-1 - - TRBV14 TGTGCCAGCAGCCAAGTAAGGGGGAACACTGAAGCTTTCTTT CASSQVRGNTEAFF
TRBJ1-5 - - TRBV6-5 TGTGCCAGCACCCCTGGCACATATAGCAATCAGCCCCAGCATTTT CASTPGTYSNQPQHF
TRBJ2-1 - TRBD2 TRBV7-8 TGTGCCAGCAGCCAGCCGGCTAGCGGGGGAGACAATGAGCAGTTCTTC CASSQPASGGDNEQFF
TRBJ2-2 - - TRBV19 TGTGCCAGTTCGTCACAGGGACCCTATAACACCGGGGAGCTGTTTTTT CASSSQGPYNTGELFF
TRBJ2-3 - - TRBV7-2 TGTGCCAGCAGCTTAGACGGCGGGGGCACAGATACGCAGTATTTT CASSLDGGGTDTQYF
TRBJ2-7 - - TRBV6-5 TGTGCCAGCAGGCCCAGCGGAACCTACGAGCAGTACTTC CASRPSGTYEQYF
TRBJ2-3 once - TRBV27 TGTGCCAGCAGTTTGGGTGGGGGCAGAGATACGCAGTATTTT CASSLGGGRDTQYF
TRBJ1-1 - - TRBV4-2 TGTGCCAGCAGCCAAGAATTGCAGGGCCTCACTGAAGCTTTCTTT CASSQELQGLTEAFF
TRBJ2-2 once - TRBV3-1/TRBV3-2 TGTGCCAGCAGCCAAGGGTGGAGGGGTAGCGGGGAGCTGTTTTTT CASSQGWRGSGELFF
TRBJ2-2 once - TRBV19 TGTGCCAGTAGTATAGGGAGGGTCGCGGTTAACACCGGGGAGCTGTTTTTT CASSIGRVAVNTGELFF
TRBJ1-5 - TRBD1 TRBV19 TGTGCCAGTGATATAACAGGGGGGGATCAGCCCCAGCATTTT CASDITGGDQPQHF
TRBJ1-6 once - TRBV3-1/TRBV3-2 TGTGCCAGCAGCCAAGCAATGGGCGTTAATTCACCCCTCCACTTT CASSQAMGVNSPLHF
TRBJ2-2 - TRBD2 TRBV5-6 TGTGCCAGCAGCTTGAGGCTAGCGGCAAACACCGGGGAGCTGTTTTTT CASSLRLAANTGELFF
TRBJ2-5 once - TRBV5-4 TGTGCCAGCAGCTTGGACCCAGGGTCTACCGAGACCCAGTACTTC CASSLDPGSTETQYF
TRBJ2-2 - - TRBV3-1/TRBV3-2 TGTGCCAGCAACCTACAGGGCGGCGGGGAGCTGTTTTTT CASNLQGGGELFF
TRBJ1-5 - - TRBV7-7 TGTGCTAGCAGCTTAGCCGTGGGCCAGCCCCAGCATTTT CASSLAVGQPQHF
TRBJ1-5 - - TRBV5-8 TGTGCCAGCAGCCCCGAACCGGGACTCAATCAGCCCCAGCATTTT CASSPEPGLNQPQHF
TRBJ2-7 - TRBD1 TRBV2 TGTGCCAGCAGTGGGAAGAGACAGGGCTTCACCTACGAGCAGTACTTC CASSGKRQGFTYEQYF
TRBJ2-1 - - TRBV7-6 TGTGCCAGCAGCCCTGGGGGGTTGGGGCAGTTCTTC CASSPGGLGQFF
TRBJ2-2 - - TRBV9 TGTGCCAGCACCCGCACGGGTCGGACCGGGGAGCTGTTTTTT CASTRTGRTGELFF
TRBJ1-1 - - TRBV7-9 TGTGCCAGCAGCGCCCCCCTTGGGGGGGGATACACTGAAGCTTTCTTT CASSAPLGGGYTEAFF
TRBJ1-2 - - TRBV5-1 TGCGCCAGCAGCGAGGACTTTTATGGCTACACCTTC CASSEDFYGYTF
TRBJ2-7 - - TRBV28 TGTGCCAGCAGGCGTACAGTTCCCTACGAGCAGTACTTC CASRRTVPYEQYF
TRBJ2-2 - - TRBV24-1 TGTGCCACCAGTGATTTTTCACGGGACACCGGGGAGCTGTTTTTT CATSDFSRDTGELFF
TRBJ1-2 - - TRBV9 TGTGCCAGCAGCGGTCGGGGGGGATATGGCTACACCTTC CASSGRGGYGYTF